A single sample is the source of the 9 T cell receptor beta chains below, sequenced in a study of spatial heterogeneity in lung cancer. The antigens of these receptors remain unknown. Each CDR3 protein is one row after TCRdb ran MiXCR on the 5' RACE reads. This sample has about 19,000 distinct CDR3 sequences, with around a tenth found just once. Time point in this sample: sample taken at primary tumor resection. Regarding the study as a whole: Tumor mutation counts were tracked by expanded intratumoral alpha and beta TCR counts.

The source was lung tumor tissue, collected at surgery. The receptors derive from a female donor with early-stage non-small cell lung cancer.

The sample holds many counts of this clonotype. This beta chain slipped into a library made for alpha chains as a stray read, so its size is not meaningful. This chain joins TRBV29-1 and TRBJ2-3; 10 bases map to TRBD1. Looked up from germline, CDR1 is SQVTM and CDR2 is ANQGSEA. V lost 4 bases to trimming and J lost 3 bases; unmatched junction nucleotides: 4. This CDR3 region has 14 residues. The CDR3 bases are TGCAGCGTTGTGGGGGACAGGGGTACAGATACGCAGTATTTT. This gives the protein CSVVGDRGTDTQYF.

This clonotype came up a few times. This beta chain is an off-target read within a library intended for alpha chains, so its frequency means little. The CDR3 DNA reads TGTGCCAGCAGTCTGGACCGGGCTCCCGTTAGGGAAAAACTGTTTTTT. Translated: CASSLDRAPVREKLFF. The genes are TRBV2 and TRBJ1-4, with D hard to call. The germline gives CDR1 SNHLY, CDR2 FYNNEI. The CDR3 sequence is 16 residues long. Trimming shortened V by 5 bases and J by 8 bases, and 21 bases separated the two germline ends.

This clonotype was detected ten times or more. With the library built for alpha chains, this beta chain is off target and its frequency is not meaningful. This chain joins TRBV19 and TRBJ2-3; D not resolved. The CDR3 covers 14 residues. The germline V gene encodes CDR1 LNHDA and CDR2 SQIVND (reference sequence). The V gene lost 3 bases and the J gene lost 6 bases, with 13 bases spanning the gap. The CDR3 loop is CASSIGLGRDTQYF. The CDR3 nucleotides are TGTGCCAGTAGTATCGGCCTGGGCCGGGATACGCAGTATTTT.

About this clonotype: With the library built for alpha chains, this beta chain is off target and its frequency is not meaningful. The chain recombines TRBV19 with TRBJ2-5, with a weak D call TRBD1 (5 bases). Germline V gene sequence: CDR1 LNHDA, CDR2 SQIVND (reference sequence). Trimming stripped 3 bases from V and 1 base from J, with 15 bases between. This CDR3 comprises 16 residues. DNA for the CDR3: TGTGCCAGTAGTATGCAGGCAGTCCAGGGCCAAGAGACCCAGTACTTC. This sequence encodes CASSMQAVQGQETQYF.

This clonotype was picked up many times. This beta chain is off target for a library built for alpha chains, so its abundance means little. This chain joins TRBV6-2 or TRBV6-3 and TRBJ2-6; D is possibly TRBD1 (6 bases). Germline CDR1 MNHEY, CDR2 SVGEGT. Trimming pared 8 bases from V and 2 bases from J, leaving 10 bases between. The CDR3 contains 14 residues. CDR3 loop: CASLGGPGANVLTF. DNA of the CDR3: TGTGCCAGCCTAGGGGGACCTGGGGCCAACGTCCTGACTTTC.

This clonotype was recorded at least ten times. The library was built for alpha chains, so this beta chain is an off-target read and its size means little. The rearrangement uses TRBV11-2 and TRBJ2-1; TRBD2 agrees at 12 bases. V shed 1 base, J shed 10 bases, and the junction held 2 bases outside the gene matches. The CDR3 loop spans 14 amino acids. The germline V gene has CDR1 SGHAT and CDR2 FQNNGV. DNA for the CDR3: TGTGCCAGCAGCTTAGTACTAGCGGGGGGAGAGCAGTTCTTC. Translated: CASSLVLAGGEQFF.

Turning to this clonotype: This may be a read error, as it is one base from a much larger clone. Found in a library prepared for alpha chains, this beta chain is an off-target read, and its abundance has little meaning. The V call is TRBV27, the J call TRBJ1-1; TRBD1 might be the D (5 bases). Looked up from germline, CDR1 is MNHEY and CDR2 is SMNVEV (reference sequence). The CDR3 is made up of 16 amino acids. This chain's CDR3 is CANSPLLGRGNTEAFF. The DNA for the CDR3 is TGTGCCAACAGTCCCCTTCTGGGGCGAGGGAACACTGAAGCTTTCTTT.

This clonotype has at least ten counts. The size of this beta chain means little, since it is a stray read in a library made for alpha chains. V usage is TRBV28 and J usage is TRBJ1-2; 7 bases fit TRBD1. The CDR3 is made up of 13 amino acids. Germline CDR1 is MDHEN and CDR2 is SYDVKM. Unmatched junction bases numbered 10, after V lost 6 bases and J lost 9 bases. This CDR3 reads CASRPTGTRSYTF. The CDR3 region has the DNA TGTGCCAGCAGACCGACAGGGACTCGTAGCTACACCTTC.

This clonotype was seen more than once but under ten times. This beta chain is a stray read from a library made for alpha chains; its abundance is not meaningful. The V gene is TRBV6-1, the J gene TRBJ1-1; 7 positions match TRBD1. CDR1 and CDR2 from the germline V gene are MNHNS and SASEGT. This CDR3 has 15 amino acids. V lost 4 bases and J lost 3; bases outside the gene matches: 8. CDR3 region: CASSVWEQGYTEAFF. In DNA form, the CDR3 reads TGTGCCAGCAGTGTGTGGGAACAGGGGTACACTGAAGCTTTCTTT.